This T cell receptor (beta chain) was found in a study of blood T cell repertoires in COVID-19. Study in general: PBMCs, B-cell-depleted T cells, or T cells provided the cDNA or gDNA that made up the material.

CDR1 and CDR2 from the germline V gene are MNHNS and SASEGT. The CDR3 runs 14 residues. V lost 2 bases and J 8 bases, leaving 12 bases between the germline ends. The repertoire was sequenced with immunoSEQ multiplex PCR; TCRdb's copy has only in-frame clones and lacks some. The sample holds 150,000 to 200,000 clones, 79% seen once. This clone was seen a handful of times. The TCR comes from a woman between 65 and 79 years old in a cohort exposed to, infected with or recovered from COVID-19 (not recorded which). The chain uses TRBV6-1 and TRBJ1-4; D might be TRBD1 (5 bases). Sequencing was carried out using PBMCs or T cells enriched from blood (not recorded which). This CDR3 reads CASSESQVQEKLFF. The CDR3 DNA reads TGTGCCAGCAGTGAATCACAGGTCCAAGAAAAACTGTTTTTT.